This T cell receptor (beta chain) appears in the sequencing data of a study of cytomegalovirus exposure and HLA in healthy donors. Broader study findings: A later examination showed that TCR association rates differed by HLA locus, with DRB1 most and HLA-C fewest. One cluster of highly shared sequence variants probably arose as a sequencing artifact. Per published accounts, TCR beta sequences correctly predicted the HLA-A and HLA-B alleles of most subjects.

A word on this clone: As yet, its antigen is unknown.

Germline CDR1 is MDHEN and CDR2 is SYDVKM. The trim removed 5 bases at V and 6 bases at J, leaving 5 bases unmatched. There are 14 residues in the CDR3. Vbeta (60) and Jbeta (13) primers were used in the PCR. The method was immunoSEQ multiplex PCR; TCRdb's version includes in-frame clones alone and lacks a portion of them. The sample carries approximately 160,000 clones, 55% to 80% recorded once. The TCR comes from a woman aged 18-35 years in good health and CMV-seropositive. The gene calls are TRBV28 and TRBJ2-1, with 9 bases identical to TRBD2. Material for sequencing was PBMCs. DNA for the CDR3: TGTGCCAGCAGTCCCCCGACTAGCGGCAATGAGCAGTTCTTC. Encoded protein: CASSPPTSGNEQFF.